This is a list of T cell receptor beta chains from one sample in a study of T cell repertoires in cytomegalovirus infection. TCRdb reprocessed the reads via MiXCR and lists one record per CDR3 protein. Found here are 150,000 to 200,000 distinct CDR3 sequences, 28% of them singletons; the top ten hold just over 30%. Sequencing used PBMCs. Every receptor here comes from a human donor in good health (CMV status not recorded). Some clones in this sample may be carry-over from other donors' samples. The conserved cysteine and the conserved F or W are not part of the CDR3 here. The D gene is left open where the match is weak. Size is omitted from some rows. Given values are once, few, many or a class for expanded clones.

cdr3_aa: ASRVGIEQF; j_call: TRBJ2-1; v_call: TRBV12-3/TRBV12-4; clone_size: NA; d_call: NA
cdr3_aa: ASTRDSTGELF; j_call: TRBJ2-2; v_call: TRBV2; clone_size: many; d_call: NA
cdr3_aa: ASSQATTTGYGYT; j_call: TRBJ1-2; v_call: TRBV4-2; clone_size: NA; d_call: NA
cdr3_aa: ASSSSGAEGGEQF; j_call: TRBJ2-1; v_call: TRBV2; clone_size: NA; d_call: TRBD2
cdr3_aa: SVEVGASPGDEQF; j_call: TRBJ2-1; v_call: TRBV29-1; clone_size: NA; d_call: NA
cdr3_aa: ASSSSGQGYEQY; j_call: TRBJ2-7; v_call: TRBV7-2; clone_size: NA; d_call: TRBD1
cdr3_aa: ASSIEGNDEQY; j_call: TRBJ2-7; v_call: TRBV19; clone_size: NA; d_call: NA
cdr3_aa: ASSFAEAF; j_call: TRBJ1-1; v_call: TRBV7-9; clone_size: NA; d_call: NA
cdr3_aa: ASSQDLGSYYGYT; j_call: TRBJ1-2; v_call: TRBV3-1; clone_size: few; d_call: NA
cdr3_aa: ASSPGTGTGELF; j_call: TRBJ2-2; v_call: TRBV12-3/TRBV12-4; clone_size: few; d_call: NA
cdr3_aa: ASSISASYEQY; j_call: TRBJ2-7; v_call: TRBV19; clone_size: NA; d_call: NA
cdr3_aa: ATGATDGYT; j_call: TRBJ1-2; v_call: TRBV12-3/TRBV12-4; clone_size: few; d_call: NA
cdr3_aa: ASSQSGTGDRETQY; j_call: TRBJ2-5; v_call: TRBV4-1; clone_size: NA; d_call: TRBD1
cdr3_aa: ASSRTGIMNTEAF; j_call: TRBJ1-1; v_call: TRBV5-4; clone_size: NA; d_call: TRBD1
cdr3_aa: ASTPSGDYNSPLH; j_call: TRBJ1-6; v_call: TRBV5-4; clone_size: NA; d_call: NA
cdr3_aa: ASSLGANEQY; j_call: TRBJ2-7; v_call: TRBV5-1; clone_size: NA; d_call: NA
cdr3_aa: ASSVQGLSNQPQH; j_call: TRBJ1-5; v_call: TRBV12-3/TRBV12-4; clone_size: few; d_call: NA
cdr3_aa: ASSATGAEAF; j_call: TRBJ1-1; v_call: TRBV7-2; clone_size: many; d_call: TRBD1
cdr3_aa: ASSPGTGGPQH; j_call: TRBJ1-5; v_call: TRBV19; clone_size: NA; d_call: TRBD1
cdr3_aa: ASSYGLAGPHYEQY; j_call: TRBJ2-7; v_call: TRBV6-5; clone_size: few; d_call: TRBD2
cdr3_aa: SARGDSRDSGYT; j_call: TRBJ1-2; v_call: TRBV20-1; clone_size: NA; d_call: TRBD1
cdr3_aa: ASSSGGNAEAF; j_call: TRBJ1-1; v_call: TRBV12-3/TRBV12-4; clone_size: many; d_call: NA
cdr3_aa: ASSLARQANEEAF; j_call: TRBJ1-1; v_call: TRBV5-6; clone_size: few; d_call: NA
cdr3_aa: ASSLVTGSVEAF; j_call: TRBJ1-1; v_call: TRBV5-1; clone_size: few; d_call: NA
cdr3_aa: ASSRPDSRLAF; j_call: TRBJ1-1; v_call: TRBV14; clone_size: few; d_call: NA
cdr3_aa: ASSEGDRYQPQH; j_call: TRBJ1-5; v_call: TRBV25-1; clone_size: NA; d_call: NA
cdr3_aa: ASSYSSNYGYT; j_call: TRBJ1-2; v_call: TRBV7-3; clone_size: many; d_call: NA
cdr3_aa: ASSPQSAQPQH; j_call: TRBJ1-5; v_call: TRBV2; clone_size: NA; d_call: NA
cdr3_aa: ASSPKVAGEQF; j_call: TRBJ2-1; v_call: TRBV7-9; clone_size: NA; d_call: TRBD2
cdr3_aa: ASSEKRVEGYT; j_call: TRBJ1-2; v_call: TRBV2; clone_size: NA; d_call: NA
cdr3_aa: ASSSSGQGGGNSPLH; j_call: TRBJ1-6; v_call: TRBV6-2/TRBV6-3; clone_size: few; d_call: TRBD1
cdr3_aa: ASSQLITEAF; j_call: TRBJ1-1; v_call: TRBV14; clone_size: NA; d_call: NA
cdr3_aa: ASTLTPGTEAF; j_call: TRBJ1-1; v_call: TRBV12-3/TRBV12-4; clone_size: NA; d_call: NA
cdr3_aa: ASGLSGATGKNQPQH; j_call: TRBJ1-5; v_call: TRBV12-5; clone_size: NA; d_call: NA
cdr3_aa: ASSLTVGGYT; j_call: TRBJ1-2; v_call: TRBV7-2; clone_size: many; d_call: NA
cdr3_aa: ASSSLNSKGYGYT; j_call: TRBJ1-2; v_call: TRBV7-8; clone_size: few; d_call: NA
cdr3_aa: SARVPSGGYTDTQY; j_call: TRBJ2-3; v_call: TRBV20-1; clone_size: NA; d_call: TRBD2
cdr3_aa: ASGTDSYEQY; j_call: TRBJ2-7; v_call: TRBV10-3; clone_size: NA; d_call: NA
cdr3_aa: ASRETGDTEAF; j_call: TRBJ1-1; v_call: TRBV25-1; clone_size: once; d_call: NA
cdr3_aa: ASSRDTRPYNEQF; j_call: TRBJ2-1; v_call: TRBV11-1; clone_size: few; d_call: NA
cdr3_aa: AISRGYEQF; j_call: TRBJ2-1; v_call: TRBV10-3; clone_size: few; d_call: NA
cdr3_aa: SATGTTVPETQY; j_call: TRBJ2-5; v_call: TRBV20-1; clone_size: few; d_call: NA
cdr3_aa: ASSLSRHETPY; j_call: TRBJ2-5; v_call: TRBV7-2; clone_size: NA; d_call: NA
cdr3_aa: ASSLFTGSYEQY; j_call: TRBJ2-7; v_call: TRBV5-5; clone_size: NA; d_call: NA
cdr3_aa: AIPYIGTGGAEAF; j_call: TRBJ1-1; v_call: TRBV12-3/TRBV12-4; clone_size: many; d_call: TRBD1
cdr3_aa: ASSLPWGDEKLF; j_call: TRBJ1-4; v_call: TRBV7-2; clone_size: many; d_call: NA
cdr3_aa: ASSYSTSWGNTEAF; j_call: TRBJ1-1; v_call: TRBV6-2/TRBV6-3; clone_size: NA; d_call: NA
cdr3_aa: ASSARVGAEAF; j_call: TRBJ1-1; v_call: TRBV7-2; clone_size: few; d_call: NA
cdr3_aa: ASGPAAGAGNWPPLH; j_call: TRBJ1-6; v_call: TRBV12-5; clone_size: NA; d_call: NA